The 28 T cell receptor beta chains in this list originate from one sample, sequenced in a study of response to subunit inactivated influenza vaccine (dated by TCRdb to 2016 to 2019). The time point label of this sample denotes: 45 days after influenza vaccine administration. Library preparation was by RT-PCR. Sequencing took place on an Illumina HiSeq 2500. TCRdb trimmed public reads at Q25 via fastp, called clones via MiXCR and kept in-frame beta chains. Each entry is one CDR3 protein sequence, shown with its most common DNA and genes. The sample includes more than 400,000 distinct CDR3 sequences, with roughly 9.8% observed a single time. The ten largest clones represent less than 15% of the sample. Sequences were derived from PBMCs from blood, sampled roughly 46 days after vaccination. Source of these receptors: a man aged 50 or older who received an inactivated influenza vaccine. Donor details come from another sample of the same person, matched by shared clones.

The rearrangement links TRBV6-1 to TRBJ1-1; 12 bases align to TRBD1. The CDR3 covers 16 residues. Per germline, CDR1 MNHNS and CDR2 SASEGT. V was pared by 4 bases and J by 4 bases, with 7 bases of the junction left unmatched. CDR3 nucleotides: TGTGCCAGCAGTGGGCCCGGGACAGGGGGCCGCACTGAAGCTTTCTTT. Residues: CASSGPGTGGRTEAFF.

The rearrangement links TRBV12-3 or TRBV12-4 to TRBJ2-1; D ambiguous. The V gene lost 2 bases and the J gene lost 0 bases, with 8 bases spanning the gap. This CDR3 has 15 amino acids. The chain's CDR3 is CASSLKDSSYNEQFF. Written as DNA, the CDR3 is TGTGCCAGCAGTTTAAAGGATAGCTCCTACAATGAGCAGTTCTTC.

A few counts support this clonotype. V and J are TRBV20-1 and TRBJ2-1; 14 nucleotides match TRBD2. Germline V lookup: CDR1 DFQATT, CDR2 SNEGSKA (reference sequence). Germline trimming cut 3 bases from V and 8 bases from J; bases unmatched to any gene: 6. This CDR3 is 15 amino acids long. Written as DNA, the CDR3 is TGCAGTGCTAGTAGCGGGACTAGCGGGAGATATGAGCAGTTCTTC. It specifies CSASSGTSGRYEQFF.

This clonotype has ten or more counts. The J gene is TRBJ2-2, the V gene TRBV4-3; no reliable D call. V lost 0 bases to trimming and J lost 2 bases, with 7 bases between them. CDR1 is LGHNA, CDR2 YSLEER, per germline. This CDR3 is built from 15 residues. DNA for the CDR3: TGCGCCAGCAGCCAAGATAACGATAACACCGGGGAGCTGTTTTTT. This codes for CASSQDNDNTGELFF.

This clonotype was detected many times. V and J are TRBV12-3 or TRBV12-4 and TRBJ2-3; 8 bases align to TRBD2. The CDR3 is 17 amino acids. The V gene end was trimmed by 2 bases and the J gene end by 4 bases; junction bases not matched to a gene: 11. CDR3 in amino acids: CASSLSPPRGGSDTQYF. The CDR3 DNA is TGTGCCAGCAGTTTAAGTCCACCCCGGGGGGGGTCAGATACGCAGTATTTT.

V usage is TRBV5-1 and J usage is TRBJ2-5; 7 bases align to TRBD1. V lost 2 bases and J lost 7; bases outside the gene matches: 8. This CDR3 is 14 amino acids long. The germline CDR1 and CDR2 sequences are SGHRS and YFSETQ. CDR3 nucleotide sequence: TGCGCCAGCAGCTTAGACAGGGAAGGAGGGACCCAGTACTTC. As protein: CASSLDREGGTQYF.

At least ten counts were recorded for this clonotype. V and J are TRBV4-2 and TRBJ1-1, with a tentative D call TRBD1 (6 bases). The CDR3 runs 15 residues. Germline V gene sequence: CDR1 LGHNA, CDR2 YNFKEQ. Trimming left V 1 base short and J 6 bases short, with 15 bases between. The CDR3 DNA sequence: TGTGCCAGCAGCCAAGGGGGGCAGGGAGGGGCTGAAGCTTTCTTT. It codes for CASSQGGQGGAEAFF.

The rearrangement uses TRBV9 and TRBJ2-7; tentatively, D is TRBD2 (6 bases). V was pared by 0 bases and J by 1 base, with 11 bases between. This CDR3 region has 15 residues. Germline V lookup: CDR1 SGDLS, CDR2 YYNGEE. CDR3 coding DNA: TGTGCCAGCAGCGTAGCGGGAGCAAGATCCTACGAGCAGTACTTC. It encodes CASSVAGARSYEQYF.

At least ten counts were recorded for this clonotype. J is TRBJ1-1 and V is TRBV5-5; no firm D call. The germline gives CDR1 SGHKS, CDR2 YYEKEE (reference sequence). V lost 1 base and J lost 0, with 10 bases in between. CDR3 length: 15 residues. The CDR3 DNA is TGTGCCAGCAGCTTGTATTCCAGCATGAACACTGAAGCTTTCTTT. As protein: CASSLYSSMNTEAFF.

The chain carries TRBV21-1 and TRBJ2-7. TRBV21-1 is a pseudogene segment. CDR3 length equals 14 residues. The CDR3 DNA reads TGTGCCAGCAGCAAAGGTACAGAGCACTACGAGCAGTACTTC. Translating it yields CASSKGTEHYEQYF.

V and J are TRBV5-1 and TRBJ1-1, with 9 bases identical to TRBD1. V gave up 4 bases and J gave up 12 bases; unmatched junction bases: 10. This CDR3 spans 13 amino acids. Germline loops: CDR1 SGHRS, CDR2 YFSETQ. The CDR3 sequence: CASSTTGGAVTFF. In DNA, the CDR3 is TGCGCCAGCAGCACAACAGGGGGCGCGGTGACTTTCTTT.

The chain carries TRBV5-6 and TRBJ2-5, with D perhaps TRBD2 (5 bases). Germline V gene lookup returns CDR1 SGHDT and CDR2 YYEEEE. CDR3 length: 14 amino acids. V lost 2 bases to trimming and J lost 9 bases, with 17 bases between them. The DNA for the CDR3 is TGTGCCAGCAGCTTTACTAGATCCACAAGGGCCCAGTACTTC. It codes for CASSFTRSTRAQYF.

The CDR3 loop is CASSLALAEFETQYF. The CDR3 bases are TGTGCCAGCAGCTTAGCGCTAGCGGAATTTGAGACCCAGTACTTC. The V call is TRBV7-9, the J call TRBJ2-5, with 7 bases lining up with TRBD2. The CDR3 runs 15 residues. After removal of 0 bases from V and 5 bases from J, the junction contained 6 bases not matched to a gene. The germline gives CDR1 SEHNR, CDR2 FQNEAQ (reference sequence).

The V gene is TRBV6-1, the J gene TRBJ2-1, with 13 bases identical to TRBD2. The V and J ends lost 7 bases and 8 bases, in that order; junction bases with no gene match: 8. The CDR3 totals 15 residues. Germline V lookup: CDR1 MNHNS, CDR2 SASEGT. The CDR3 DNA reads TGTGCCAGCACCCAACTAGCGGGGGGGCTCTATGAGCAGTTCTTC. It yields the protein CASTQLAGGLYEQFF.

The rearrangement links TRBV7-6 to TRBJ2-3; D not certain. Between the trimmed V and J ends, which lost 5 bases and 7 bases, there was a span of 10 bases. CDR3 length: 12 residues. From germline, CDR1 is SGHVS and CDR2 FNYEAQ. The CDR3 DNA follows: TGTGCCAGCAGCGATCTAGGTAATACGCAGTATTTT. It translates to CASSDLGNTQYF.

The V and J genes are TRBV6-2 or TRBV6-3 and TRBJ1-6, with 7 positions matching TRBD1. J gave up 5 bases and V 6 bases, and 13 bases lay outside the gene matches. CDR3 length equals 17 residues. Germline V gene lookup returns CDR1 MNHEY and CDR2 SVGEGT. CDR3 DNA sequence: TGTGCCAGCAGGACCCCGAGGGCGACAGGGCATAATTCACCCCTCCACTTT. Translated, it gives CASRTPRATGHNSPLHF.

This clonotype was seen just once. V usage is TRBV25-1 and J usage is TRBJ2-1, with 12 nucleotides matching TRBD2. The CDR3 has 16 residues. V shed 4 bases, J shed 8 bases, and the junction held 9 bases outside the gene matches. CDR1 and CDR2 from the germline V gene are MGHDK and SYGVNS. The CDR3 DNA reads TGTGCCAGCAGTGCCTCGACTAGCGGGAGAGTCGATGAGCAGTTCTTC. Encoded protein: CASSASTSGRVDEQFF. The whole variable domain, remainder taken from reference TRBV25-1 and TRBJ2-1, is EADIYQTPRYLVIGTGKKITLECSQTMGHDKMYWYQQDPGMELHLIHYSYGVNSTEKGDLSSESTVSRIRTEHFPLTLESARPSHTSQYLCASSASTSGRVDEQFFGPGTRLTVL.

This clonotype was found a few times. The rearrangement links TRBV24-1 to TRBJ2-1; D remains ambiguous. V gave up 3 bases and J gave up 2 bases, with 10 bases separating them. The CDR3 is 15 residues long. The germline CDR1 and CDR2 sequences are KGHDR and SFDVKD. DNA for the CDR3: TGTGCCACCAGTGATCCTGGAGAGCCCTACAATGAGCAGTTCTTC. Its protein is CATSDPGEPYNEQFF.

V gene TRBV6-1 combines with J gene TRBJ2-5, with 8 bases aligning to TRBD2. The CDR3 is made up of 15 amino acids. V shed 6 bases and J 2 bases; nucleotides not matched to a gene: 8. CDR1 and CDR2 (germline): MNHNS, SASEGT. This CDR3 is CASRKGGGLQETQYF. In DNA form, the CDR3 reads TGTGCCAGCAGAAAAGGCGGGGGGCTACAAGAGACCCAGTACTTC.

This clonotype was seen a handful of times. The chain links TRBV7-9 to TRBJ2-5; possibly TRBD1 for D (5 bases). This CDR3 is 15 amino acids long. Germline CDR1 reads SEHNR; CDR2 reads FQNEAQ (reference sequence). Trimming pared 4 bases from V and 0 bases from J, leaving 12 bases between. CDR3 nucleotides: TGTGCCAGCAGCTCTGAGACAGAGTACCAAGAGACCCAGTACTTC. Amino acids: CASSSETEYQETQYF.

The chain uses TRBV14 and TRBJ2-3, with TRBD2 matching 7 bases. V shed 6 bases and J 0 bases; nucleotides not matched to a gene: 3. The CDR3 has 14 amino acids. Germline values: CDR1 SGHDN, CDR2 FVKESK. CDR3 residues: CASRPSGSTDTQYF. CDR3 in DNA: TGTGCCAGCAGACCTAGCGGCAGCACAGATACGCAGTATTTT.

This clonotype was picked up a small number of times. The rearrangement links TRBV4-2 to TRBJ2-7, with D tentatively TRBD1 (6 bases). The V end lost 10 bases, the J end lost 1 base, and 17 bases lay between the germline ends. This CDR3 is built from 14 residues. Per germline, CDR1 LGHNA and CDR2 YNFKEQ. The CDR3 sequence is CATPGAGESYEQYF. In DNA form, the CDR3 reads TGTGCCACCCCTGGGGCAGGGGAGTCCTACGAGCAGTACTTC.

With regard to this clonotype: A junction boundary mismatches the germline segment, possibly from a read error. The chain has TRBV10-1 and TRBJ2-7; the match to TRBD1 covers 7 bases. Germline values: CDR1 WNHNN, CDR2 SYGVQD (reference sequence). CDR3 size: 13 residues. The CDR3 loop reads CASGEPPGQVVYF. The CDR3 coding sequence is TGCGCCAGCGGTGAGCCACCCGGACAGGTGGTGTACTTC.

The chain uses TRBV11-2 and TRBJ1-2; D unclear. CDR1 and CDR2 from the germline V gene are SGHAT and FQNNGV. The length of the CDR3 is 16 residues. Between the trimmed V and J ends, which lost 1 base and 4 bases, there was a span of 16 bases. The CDR3 DNA follows: TGTGCCAGCAGCTTAGTCGGGAGGATGAATCTCTATGGCTACACCTTC. It encodes CASSLVGRMNLYGYTF.

The chain recombines TRBV7-9 with TRBJ2-7; no clear D gene. The CDR3 has 14 residues. Looked up from germline, CDR1 is SEHNR and CDR2 is FQNEAQ (reference sequence). Deletions cut 4 bases from V and 4 bases from J, with 14 bases between. CDR3 bases: TGTGCCAGCAGCTCCCCGCAAGGGTTGTACGAGCAGTACTTC. Translating it yields CASSSPQGLYEQYF.

This clonotype was seen repeatedly, ten times or more. Here the CDR3 reads CASSLGMANTIYF. CDR3 in DNA: TGTGCCAGCAGTTTGGGGATGGCGAACACCATATATTTT. This chain joins TRBV12-3 or TRBV12-4 and TRBJ1-3, with no clear D. The CDR3 is 13 residues long. V was pared by 3 bases and J by 7 bases, with 10 bases between.

Many counts were recorded for this clonotype. This sequence joins TRBV5-1 and TRBJ1-5; no reliable D call. The V gene lost 0 bases and the J gene lost 3 bases, with 10 bases spanning the gap. The CDR3 length is 15 residues. Germline V gene data show CDR1 as SGHRS and CDR2 as YFSETQ. The CDR3, as DNA: TGCGCCAGCAGCTTGGATGGATACGACAATCAGCCCCAGCATTTT. This gives the protein CASSLDGYDNQPQHF.

The chain has TRBV28 and TRBJ2-4, with a possible D match to TRBD2 (5 bases). The CDR3 has 17 residues. V lost 1 base to trimming and J lost 4 bases, with 17 bases between them. Germline CDR1 and CDR2: MDHEN and SYDVKM. The chain's CDR3 is CASSLYSLSPGKNIQYF. The DNA for the CDR3 is TGTGCCAGCAGTTTATATAGCCTCTCCCCGGGGAAAAACATTCAGTACTTC. Complete variable domain (other parts from reference TRBV28 and TRBJ2-4): DVKVTQSSRYLVKRTGEKVFLECVQDMDHENMFWYRQDPGLGLRLIYFSYDVKMKEKGDIPEGYSVSREKKERFSLILESASTNQTSMYLCASSLYSLSPGKNIQYFGAGTRLSVL.